Described below is a single T cell receptor (beta chain) sequence and its context. Germline is not matched at one junction end, which may reflect a read error. The sample belongs to a study of T cells in Graves' hyperthyroidism and ophthalmopathy. From RNA transcripts, TCR beta CDR3 regions were amplified. A first-round RT-PCR of the TCR CDR3 used the HTBI primer set. One entry per CDR3 protein, called by TCRdb with MiXCR from the multiplex PCR reads. Of about 760,000 distinct CDR3 sequences detected, 35% appear once; the ten largest clones hold roughly 31%. This sequence was found in a woman between 35 and 50 years old with Graves' hyperthyroidism. The sequencing input was blood.

CDR3 nucleotides: TGTGCCAACAGCCTGGGACAGTTCAACACTGAAGCTTTCTTT. Protein: CANSLGQFNTEAFF. The chain couples TRBV7-2 to TRBJ1-1; 7 bases line up with TRBD1. The CDR3 has 14 amino acids. CDR1 and CDR2 from the germline V gene are SGHTA and FQGNSA.